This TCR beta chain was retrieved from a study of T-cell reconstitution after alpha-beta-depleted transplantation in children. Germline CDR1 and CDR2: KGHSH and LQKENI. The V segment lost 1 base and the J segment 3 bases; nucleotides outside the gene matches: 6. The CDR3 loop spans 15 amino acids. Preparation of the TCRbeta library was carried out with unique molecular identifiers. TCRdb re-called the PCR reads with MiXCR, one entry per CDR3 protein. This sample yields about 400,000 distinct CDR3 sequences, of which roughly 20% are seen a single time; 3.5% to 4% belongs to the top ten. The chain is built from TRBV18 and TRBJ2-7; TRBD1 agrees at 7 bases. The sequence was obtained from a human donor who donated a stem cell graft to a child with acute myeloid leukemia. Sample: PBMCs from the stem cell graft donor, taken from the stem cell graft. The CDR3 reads CASSPLYDRDYEQYF. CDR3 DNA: TGTGCCAGCTCACCACTATACGACAGGGACTACGAGCAGTACTTC.